The present T cell receptor beta chain was sequenced within a study of OX40 agonist ivuxolimab in advanced cancers. For the study at large: Every 2 weeks, ivuxolimab was infused into the patients intravenously at between 0.01 and 10 mg/kg. Study-wide points: Certain nonresponders additionally had low normalized T-cell clonal expansion.

Turning to this clone: What it binds is unknown.

Profiled with immunoSEQ multiplex PCR; TCRdb holds only in-frame clones, not every one. The sample records about 35,000 clones, about four fifths being singletons. The CDR3 spans 13 residues. The junction had 3 bases not matched to a gene; V was cut back by 5 bases and J by 4 bases. Germline CDR1 SGHDT, CDR2 YYEEEE. This TCR came from an adult with an advanced solid tumor such as melanoma, head and neck, liver or kidney cancer. The V and J genes are TRBV5-6 and TRBJ1-1; TRBD1 matches 9 bases. Sequences were derived from CD4+ or CD8+ T cells sorted from blood, sampled in a trial of the OX40 agonist ivuxolimab. CDR3 sequence reads: CASSWDRATEAFF. The DNA of the CDR3 is TGTGCCAGCAGTTGGGACAGGGCCACTGAAGCTTTCTTT. The full variable domain, completed using reference TRBV5-6 and TRBJ1-1, is DAGVTQSPTHLIKTRGQQVTLRCSPKSGHDTVSWYQQALGQGPQFIFQYYEEEERQRGNFPDRFSGHQFPNYSSELNVNALLLGDSALYLCASSWDRATEAFFGQGTRLTVV.